Shown below are 2 T cell receptor beta chains from a single sample sequenced in a study of T cell responses to AZD1222 COVID-19 vaccine. Sequencing was performed with immunoSEQ multiplex PCR; in TCRdb, only in-frame clones are kept and a portion is missing. The table has about 140,000 clones, over 75% seen once. Sequenced here: peripheral blood, sampled on day 0 of AZD1222 vaccination. These receptors originate from an adult in good health.

This chain uses TRBV24-1 with TRBJ2-3; 9 bases are a match to TRBD1. This CDR3 region has 14 residues. Trimming cost V 3 bases and J 4 bases; bases outside gene matches: 1. Germline lookup yields CDR1 KGHDR and CDR2 SFDVKD. CDR3 residues: CATSDTGGADTQYF. The DNA for the CDR3 is TGTGCCACCAGTGATACAGGGGGCGCAGATACGCAGTATTTT.

The chain uses TRBV7-9 and TRBJ1-1; 8 bases are a match to TRBD1. Trimming at V came to 1 base and at J to 8 bases, leaving 6 bases not matched to a gene. Looked up from germline, CDR1 is SEHNR and CDR2 is FQNEAQ (reference sequence). CDR3 length: 14 amino acids. CDR3 region: CASSLDSGTGEAFF. The CDR3 DNA is TGTGCCAGCAGCTTAGACTCCGGGACAGGAGAAGCTTTCTTT.